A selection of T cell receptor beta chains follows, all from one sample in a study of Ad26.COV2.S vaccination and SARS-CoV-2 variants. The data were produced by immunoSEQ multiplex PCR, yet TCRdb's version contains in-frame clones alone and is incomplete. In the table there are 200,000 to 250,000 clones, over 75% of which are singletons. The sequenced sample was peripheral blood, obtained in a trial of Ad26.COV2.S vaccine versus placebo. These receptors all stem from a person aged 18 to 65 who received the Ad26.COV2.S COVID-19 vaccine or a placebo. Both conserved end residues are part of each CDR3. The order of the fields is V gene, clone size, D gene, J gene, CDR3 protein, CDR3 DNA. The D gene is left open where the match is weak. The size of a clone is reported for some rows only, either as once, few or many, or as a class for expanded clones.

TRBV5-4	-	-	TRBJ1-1	CASSPGLSMNTEAFF	TGTGCCAGCAGCCCGGGACTCAGCATGAACACTGAAGCTTTCTTT
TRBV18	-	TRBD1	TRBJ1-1	CASSPVAGGHANTEAFF	TGTGCCAGCTCACCGGTTGCAGGGGGCCACGCGAACACTGAAGCTTTCTTT
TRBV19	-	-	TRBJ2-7	CASSTGDHPYEQYF	TGTGCCAGTAGTACGGGAGACCACCCCTACGAGCAGTACTTC
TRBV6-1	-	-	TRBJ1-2	CASSEGDWTTYGYTF	TGTGCCAGCAGCGAAGGGGACTGGACTACTTATGGCTACACCTTC
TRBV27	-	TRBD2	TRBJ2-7	CASRKPGLAGAFYEQYF	TGTGCCAGCAGGAAGCCGGGACTAGCGGGAGCTTTCTACGAGCAGTACTTC
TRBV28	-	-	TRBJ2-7	CASNPSRGREDEQYF	TGTGCCAGCAACCCATCACGGGGCAGGGAGGACGAGCAGTACTTC
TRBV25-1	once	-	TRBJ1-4	CASSGPGDLTNEKLFF	TGTGCCAGCAGTGGACCAGGGGACTTAACTAATGAAAAACTGTTTTTT
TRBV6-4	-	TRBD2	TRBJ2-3	CASSEGGTRFDTQYF	TGTGCCAGCAGTGAGGGGGGGACTAGGTTCGATACGCAGTATTTT
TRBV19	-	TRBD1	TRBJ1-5	CASTSQTGADQPQHF	TGTGCCAGTACCTCCCAGACAGGGGCGGATCAGCCCCAGCATTTT
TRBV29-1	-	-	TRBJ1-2	CSVPGGRGHAPTYGYTF	TGCAGCGTCCCCGGGGGGAGGGGTCATGCCCCAACTTATGGCTACACCTTC
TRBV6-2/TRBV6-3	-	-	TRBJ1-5	CASSYSKGERGGNQPQHF	TGTGCCAGCAGTTACTCGAAGGGCGAAAGGGGTGGCAATCAGCCCCAGCATTTT
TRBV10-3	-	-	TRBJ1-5	CAISEGGDNQPQHF	TGTGCCATCAGTGAGGGAGGGGACAATCAGCCCCAGCATTTT
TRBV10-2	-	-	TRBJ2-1	CASSEQVGQFF	TGCGCCAGCAGTGAGCAGGTTGGGCAGTTCTTC
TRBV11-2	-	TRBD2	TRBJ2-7	CASRRLAGSYEQYF	TGTGCCAGCAGGAGACTAGCGGGGTCCTACGAGCAGTACTTC
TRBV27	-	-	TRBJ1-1	CASSLVWENTEAFF	TGTGCCAGCAGTTTAGTTTGGGAGAACACTGAAGCTTTCTTT
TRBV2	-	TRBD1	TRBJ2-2	CASSKRQGETNTGELFF	TGTGCCAGCAGCAAACGACAGGGAGAAACGAACACCGGGGAGCTGTTTTTT
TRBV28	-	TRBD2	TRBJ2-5	CATRLGGRVETQYF	TGTGCCACTCGTCTCGGAGGGAGGGTAGAGACCCAGTACTTC
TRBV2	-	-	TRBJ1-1	CASSERESGTEAFF	TGTGCCAGCAGTGAGAGGGAAAGCGGCACTGAAGCTTTCTTT
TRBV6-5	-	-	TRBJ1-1	CASSYGTRTTEAFF	TGTGCCAGCAGTTACGGGACACGCACAACTGAAGCTTTCTTT
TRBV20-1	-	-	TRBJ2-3	CSPTDTQYF	TGCAGTCCCACAGATACGCAGTATTTT
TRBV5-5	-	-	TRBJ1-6	CASSLGTPGNSPLHF	TGTGCCAGCAGCTTGGGGACCCCGGGTAATTCACCCCTCCACTTT
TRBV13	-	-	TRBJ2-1	CASSPQRTPAYNEQFF	TGTGCCAGCAGCCCTCAGAGGACTCCCGCCTACAATGAGCAGTTCTTC
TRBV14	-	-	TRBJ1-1	CASSQAPGHRLANTEAFF	TGTGCCAGCAGCCAAGCCCCGGGACACCGTCTAGCGAACACTGAAGCTTTCTTT
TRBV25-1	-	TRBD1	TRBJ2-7	CASRSMGQGYEQYF	TGTGCCAGCAGATCCATGGGACAGGGCTACGAGCAGTACTTC
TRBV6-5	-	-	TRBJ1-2	CASSELYGYTF	TGTGCCAGCAGCGAGCTGTATGGCTACACCTTC
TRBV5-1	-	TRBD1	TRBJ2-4	CASSVQGGIQYF	TGCGCCAGCAGCGTACAGGGGGGCATTCAGTACTTC
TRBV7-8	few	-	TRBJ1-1	CASSLGSRRGSEAFF	TGTGCCAGCAGCCTAGGCTCCCGCAGGGGATCTGAAGCTTTCTTT
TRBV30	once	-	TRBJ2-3	CAWRVSRRGWDTQYF	TGTGCCTGGAGGGTCTCGCGGAGGGGTTGGGATACGCAGTATTTT
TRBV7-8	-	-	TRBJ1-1	CASNYAVNTEAFF	TGTGCCAGCAACTATGCAGTGAACACTGAAGCTTTCTTT
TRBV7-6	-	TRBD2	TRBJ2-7	CASSATGTSGGGLYEQYF	TGTGCCAGCTCCGCCACCGGGACTAGCGGGGGGGGTCTTTACGAGCAGTACTTC
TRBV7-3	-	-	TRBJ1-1	CASSLGPTTEAFF	TGTGCCAGCAGCTTAGGACCGACGACTGAAGCTTTCTTT
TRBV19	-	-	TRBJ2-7	CASSIGPAYEQYF	TGTGCCAGTAGTATCGGTCCCGCCTACGAGCAGTACTTC
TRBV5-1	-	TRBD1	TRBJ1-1	CASTESTTSRDRRNTEAFF	TGCGCCAGCACTGAATCCACCACCAGCCGGGACAGGAGGAACACTGAAGCTTTCTTT
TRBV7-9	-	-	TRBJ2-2	CASSSDYTGELFF	TGTGCCAGCAGCTCGGACTACACCGGGGAGCTGTTTTTT
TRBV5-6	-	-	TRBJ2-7	CASSAGLSYEQYF	TGTGCCAGCAGCGCGGGACTCTCCTACGAGCAGTACTTC
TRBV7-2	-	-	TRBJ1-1	CASSSLRTLGGTEAFF	TGTGCCAGCAGCTCCCTGAGGACCCTAGGGGGGACTGAAGCTTTCTTT
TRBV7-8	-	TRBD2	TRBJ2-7	CASSLGSGGPTTYEQYF	TGTGCCAGCAGCTTAGGTAGCGGGGGGCCCACCACCTACGAGCAGTACTTC
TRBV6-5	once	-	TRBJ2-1	CASNSGTRPLNEQFF	TGTGCCAGCAATTCTGGGACTCGACCACTCAATGAGCAGTTCTTC
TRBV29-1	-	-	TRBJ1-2	CSVYRASYGYTF	TGCAGCGTGTACCGGGCGTCCTATGGCTACACCTTC
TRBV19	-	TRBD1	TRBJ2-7	CASSHRQGASYEQYF	TGTGCCAGTAGTCACAGACAGGGGGCCTCCTACGAGCAGTACTTC
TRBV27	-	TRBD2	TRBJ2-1	CASSSLAGYNEQFF	TGTGCCAGCAGTTCTCTAGCGGGTTACAATGAGCAGTTCTTC
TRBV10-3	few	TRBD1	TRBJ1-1	CAISEDREYGTEAFF	TGTGCCATCAGTGAGGACAGGGAATACGGCACTGAAGCTTTCTTT
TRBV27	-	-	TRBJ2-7	CASRQQVGEQYF	TGTGCCAGCAGGCAACAGGTTGGCGAGCAGTACTTC
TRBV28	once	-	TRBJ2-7	CASSFSPLRSLAREQYF	TGTGCCAGCAGTTTCTCCCCTCTCCGGTCCCTTGCCCGGGAGCAGTACTTC
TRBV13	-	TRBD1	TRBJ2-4	CASSRKDRGVKNIQYF	TGTGCCAGCAGCAGAAAGGACAGGGGGGTGAAAAACATTCAGTACTTC
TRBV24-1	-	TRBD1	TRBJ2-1	CATSDRPGQGPWEQFF	TGTGCCACCAGTGACCGACCGGGACAGGGGCCCTGGGAGCAGTTCTTC
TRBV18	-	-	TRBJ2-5	CASQAGGTQYF	TGTGCCAGCCAGGCTGGGGGGACCCAGTACTTC
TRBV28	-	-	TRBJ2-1	CASSQINEQFF	TGTGCCAGCAGTCAAATAAATGAGCAGTTCTTC
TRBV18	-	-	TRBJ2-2	CASSPVNPTGELFF	TGTGCCAGCTCACCTGTCAACCCCACCGGGGAGCTGTTTTTT
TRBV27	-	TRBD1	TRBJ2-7	CASSLTQGATYEQYF	TGTGCCAGCAGTTTAACACAGGGGGCTACCTACGAGCAGTACTTC
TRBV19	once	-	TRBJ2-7	CATSGTSKYEQYF	TGTGCCACCTCCGGGACATCAAAGTACGAGCAGTACTTC